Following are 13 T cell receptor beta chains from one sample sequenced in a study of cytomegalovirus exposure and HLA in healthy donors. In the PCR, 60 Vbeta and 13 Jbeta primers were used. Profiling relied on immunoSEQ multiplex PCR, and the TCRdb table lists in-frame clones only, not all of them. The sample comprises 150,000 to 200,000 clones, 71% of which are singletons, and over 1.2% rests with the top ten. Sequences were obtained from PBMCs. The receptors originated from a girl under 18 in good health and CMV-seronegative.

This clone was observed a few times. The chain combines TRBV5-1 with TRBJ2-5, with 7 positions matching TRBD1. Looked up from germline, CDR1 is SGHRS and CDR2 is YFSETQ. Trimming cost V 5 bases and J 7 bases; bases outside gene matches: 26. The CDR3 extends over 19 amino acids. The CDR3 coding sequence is TGCGCCAGCAGGGCTGAAGAGGAGAGAACAGGGGCGTCCTCCGGGACCCAGTACTTC. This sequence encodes CASRAEEERTGASSGTQYF.

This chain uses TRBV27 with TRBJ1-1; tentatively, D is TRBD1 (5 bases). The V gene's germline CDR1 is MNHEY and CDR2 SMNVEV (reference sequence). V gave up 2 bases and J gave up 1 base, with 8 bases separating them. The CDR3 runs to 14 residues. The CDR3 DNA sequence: TGTGCCAGCAGTTTACAGGGTCGGAACACTGAAGCTTTCTTT. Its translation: CASSLQGRNTEAFF.

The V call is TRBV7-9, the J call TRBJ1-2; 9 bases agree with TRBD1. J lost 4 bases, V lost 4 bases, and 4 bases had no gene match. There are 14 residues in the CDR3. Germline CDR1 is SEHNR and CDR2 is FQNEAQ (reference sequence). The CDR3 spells CASSYGTGSYGYTF. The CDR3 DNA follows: TGTGCCAGCAGCTACGGGACAGGGTCCTATGGCTACACCTTC.

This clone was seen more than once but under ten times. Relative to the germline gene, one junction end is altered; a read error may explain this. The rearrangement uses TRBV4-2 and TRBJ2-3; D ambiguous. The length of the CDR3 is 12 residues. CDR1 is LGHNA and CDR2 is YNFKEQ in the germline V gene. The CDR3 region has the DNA TGTGCCAGCAACCAACCAACAGATACGCAGTATTTT. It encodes CASNQPTDTQYF.

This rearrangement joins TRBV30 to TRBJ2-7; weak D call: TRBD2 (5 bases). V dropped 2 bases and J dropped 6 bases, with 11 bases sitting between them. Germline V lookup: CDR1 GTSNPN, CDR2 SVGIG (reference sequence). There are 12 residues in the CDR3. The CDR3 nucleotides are TGTGCCTGGAGTTTCCTACGGGGCGAGCAGTACTTC. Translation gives CAWSFLRGEQYF.

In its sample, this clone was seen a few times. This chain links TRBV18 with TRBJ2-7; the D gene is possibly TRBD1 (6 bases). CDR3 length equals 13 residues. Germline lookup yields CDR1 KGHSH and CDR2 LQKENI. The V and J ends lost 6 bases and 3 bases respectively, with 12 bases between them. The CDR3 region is CASSPGTLYEQYF. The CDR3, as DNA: TGTGCCAGCTCCCCCGGGACACTCTACGAGCAGTACTTC.

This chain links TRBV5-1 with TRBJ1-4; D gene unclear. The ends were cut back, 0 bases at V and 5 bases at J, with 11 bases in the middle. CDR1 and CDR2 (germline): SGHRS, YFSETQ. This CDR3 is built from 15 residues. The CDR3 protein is CASSLVRGLNEKLFF. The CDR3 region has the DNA TGCGCCAGCAGCTTGGTCCGGGGATTAAATGAAAAACTGTTTTTT.

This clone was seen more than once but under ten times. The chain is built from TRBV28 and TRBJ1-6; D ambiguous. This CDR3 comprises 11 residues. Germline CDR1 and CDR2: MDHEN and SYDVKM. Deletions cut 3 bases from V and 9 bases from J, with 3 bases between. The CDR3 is CASSFSSPLHF. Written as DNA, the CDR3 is TGTGCCAGCAGTTTTAGTTCACCCCTCCACTTT.

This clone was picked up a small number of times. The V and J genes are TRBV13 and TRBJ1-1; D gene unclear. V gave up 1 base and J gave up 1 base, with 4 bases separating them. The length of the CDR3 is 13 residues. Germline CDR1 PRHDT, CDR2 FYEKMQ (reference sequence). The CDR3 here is CASSLEQNTEAFF. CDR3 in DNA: TGTGCCAGCAGCTTAGAACAGAACACTGAAGCTTTCTTT.

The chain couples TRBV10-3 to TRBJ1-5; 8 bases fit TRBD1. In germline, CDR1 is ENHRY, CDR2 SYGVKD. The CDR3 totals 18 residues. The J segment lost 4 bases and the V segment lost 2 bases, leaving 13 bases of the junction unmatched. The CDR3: CAISENEGTGWGNQPQHF. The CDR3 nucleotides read TGTGCCATCAGTGAGAATGAGGGGACAGGATGGGGGAATCAGCCCCAGCATTTT.

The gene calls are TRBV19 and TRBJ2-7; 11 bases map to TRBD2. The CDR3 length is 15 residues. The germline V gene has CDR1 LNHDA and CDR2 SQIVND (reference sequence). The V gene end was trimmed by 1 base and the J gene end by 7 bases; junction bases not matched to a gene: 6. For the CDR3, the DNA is TGTGCCAGTAGTATAGTGACTAGCGGGGCCGGAGAGCAGTACTTC. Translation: CASSIVTSGAGEQYF.

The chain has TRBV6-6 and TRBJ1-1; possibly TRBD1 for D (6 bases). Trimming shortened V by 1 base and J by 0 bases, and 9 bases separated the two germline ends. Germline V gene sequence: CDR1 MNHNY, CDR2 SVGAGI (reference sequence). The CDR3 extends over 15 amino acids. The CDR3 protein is CASSYWRGLNTEAFF. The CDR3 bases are TGTGCCAGCAGTTACTGGCGGGGGCTGAACACTGAAGCTTTCTTT.

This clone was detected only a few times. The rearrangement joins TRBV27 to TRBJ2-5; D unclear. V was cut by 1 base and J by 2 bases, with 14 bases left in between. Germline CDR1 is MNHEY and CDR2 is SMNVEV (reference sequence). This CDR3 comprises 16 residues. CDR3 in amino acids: CASSLYGRVWQETQYF. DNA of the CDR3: TGTGCCAGCAGTTTATACGGTCGGGTGTGGCAAGAGACCCAGTACTTC.